Listed here are 4 T cell receptor delta chains from one sample, sequenced in a study of gamma-delta T cells after stem cell transplantation. TCRdb reapplied CATT to the RT-PCR reads. This sample yields about 2,200 delta-chain clones, of which roughly 3% are seen a single time; around 53% belongs to the top ten. Sequencing was performed on gamma-delta T cells. These TCRs come from a human donor. It is not recorded whose cells these are; they may come from a transplant donor.

By proportion, this clone is medium-sized. The chain couples TRDV2 to TRDJ1; TRDD3 agrees at 12 bases. The V segment lost 0 bases and the J segment 3 bases; nucleotides outside the gene matches: 19. This CDR3 contains 21 residues. Per the germline V gene, CDR1 is GEAIGNYY and CDR2 is EKD. CDR3: CACDTDPSDLLGDTISDKLIF. The CDR3 DNA is TGTGCCTGTGACACCGATCCCAGTGACCTACTGGGGGATACTATCTCCGATAAACTCATCTTT.

This clone was seen a few times. A far bigger clonotype differs at one base, so this is likely a read error. Additional DNA sequences in this sample encode the identical CDR3. The chain links TRDV2 to TRDJ1; the D is unclear. The germline gives CDR1 GEAIGNYY, CDR2 EKD. The CDR3 is 15 amino acids. In DNA, the CDR3 is TGTGCCTGCGACACCGTCTCCCTCCACACCGATAAACTCATCTTT. It translates to CACDTVSLHTDKLIF.

As to this clone: The protein recorded in TCRdb matches a much larger clone and deviates from this DNA's translation at residue 23, suggesting a read error; the protein here is obtained by translating the DNA. The chain is built from TRDV2 and TRDJ3; the match to TRDD3 covers 7 bases. Looked up from germline, CDR1 is GEAIGNYY and CDR2 is EKD. This CDR3 contains 25 residues. The CDR3 DNA follows: TGTGCCTGTGACACCGTGAGTGGATGGGGGACCCCGCTTCGTTTATCGTCCTGGGACACTCGACAGACGTTTTTC. This codes for CACDTVSGWGTPLRLSSWDTRQTFF.

This clone was seen more than once but under ten times. V usage is TRDV2 and J usage is TRDJ1; D gene ambiguous. Trimming removed 6 bases at V and 0 bases at J, with 22 bases between. The germline gives CDR1 GEAIGNYY, CDR2 EKD. This CDR3 is built from 17 residues. The CDR3 sequence: CACSRVRDTLYTDKLIF. Written as DNA, the CDR3 is TGTGCCTGTTCGAGGGTGAGGGACACGCTGTACACCGATAAACTCATCTTT.